Each of the 31 T cell receptor beta chains below was sequenced from the same sample in a study of response to subunit inactivated influenza vaccine. TCRdb reanalysed the RT-PCR reads using MiXCR and keeps one entry per CDR3 protein. Here the sample spans some 640,000 distinct CDR3 sequences, approximately 15% being singletons. Sequenced material: PBMCs from blood, taken less than 15 days before vaccination. The receptors here all came from a man aged 45 to 65 who received an inactivated influenza vaccine.

The CDR3, as DNA: TGTGCCAGCAGCTTAGTGCGGCTATCTGAGCAGTTCTTC. Protein: CASSLVRLSEQFF. This rearrangement joins TRBV7-2 to TRBJ2-1; D gene uncertain. The CDR3 is 13 amino acids. Per the germline V gene, CDR1 is SGHTA and CDR2 is FQGNSA. Between the trimmed V and J ends, which lost 1 base and 9 bases, there was a span of 10 bases.

The chain is built from TRBV10-1 and TRBJ2-7; weak D call: TRBD1 (5 bases). The germline CDR1 and CDR2 sequences are WNHNN and SYGVQD (reference sequence). The V end was cut by 0 bases, the J end by 6 bases, with 12 bases between. The CDR3 length is 14 residues. The CDR3 here is CASSESRALGEQYF. The CDR3 region has the DNA TGCGCCAGCAGTGAGTCCAGGGCGCTAGGCGAGCAGTACTTC.

The sample holds a few counts of this clonotype. The chain joins TRBV3-1 to TRBJ2-2, with 7 bases fitting TRBD1. This CDR3 has 17 amino acids. The germline V gene encodes CDR1 LGHDT and CDR2 YNNKEL (reference sequence). The V segment lost 0 bases and the J segment 6 bases; nucleotides outside the gene matches: 10. The CDR3 sequence: CASSQERTRGGPGELFF. The CDR3 region has the DNA TGTGCCAGCAGCCAAGAAAGGACGCGAGGGGGCCCCGGGGAGCTGTTTTTT.

The CDR3: CSGPERAGKTQYF. CDR3 nucleotides: TGCAGTGGCCCCGAAAGGGCTGGGAAGACCCAGTACTTC. The V gene is TRBV20-1, the J gene TRBJ2-5; unclear D gene. The CDR3 extends over 13 amino acids. Per germline, CDR1 DFQATT and CDR2 SNEGSKA (reference sequence). Trimming left V 7 bases short and J 6 bases short, with 18 bases between.

This clonotype was counted only a few times. This chain connects TRBV20-1 to TRBJ2-1; 7 positions match TRBD2. V lost 3 bases and J lost 3; bases outside the gene matches: 8. Looked up from germline, CDR1 is DFQATT and CDR2 is SNEGSKA (reference sequence). The CDR3 covers 15 residues. CDR3 nucleotides: TGCAGTGCTAGGGCCCTAGCGGTGGGCTACAATGAGCAGTTCTTC. Amino acid sequence: CSARALAVGYNEQFF.

The V and J genes are TRBV6-1 and TRBJ2-1, with 10 bases that match TRBD1. The CDR3 length is 15 residues. V lost 6 bases and J lost 3; bases outside the gene matches: 5. Germline CDR1 reads MNHNS; CDR2 reads SASEGT. As DNA, the CDR3 is TGTGCCAGCAGCCCCGGACAGGGGGACTACAATGAGCAGTTCTTC. This codes for CASSPGQGDYNEQFF.

This clonotype was seen a few times. V gene TRBV29-1 combines with J gene TRBJ2-7; D possibly corresponds to TRBD2 (6 bases). Between the trimmed V and J ends, which lost 5 bases and 3 bases, there was a span of 14 bases. Germline CDR1 reads SQVTM; CDR2 reads ANQGSEA. The CDR3 runs 13 residues. CDR3 nucleotides: TGCAGCGTTCGTGGGAGGACCGACTACGAGCAGTACTTC. Amino acids: CSVRGRTDYEQYF.

The chain is built from TRBV9 and TRBJ2-7; no clear D. Deletions cut 0 bases from V and 3 bases from J, with 13 bases between. The germline CDR1 and CDR2 sequences are SGDLS and YYNGEE. This CDR3 contains 15 residues. This CDR3 is CASSVAPSTYYEQYF. Here the CDR3 DNA reads TGTGCCAGCAGCGTAGCCCCCTCAACTTACTACGAGCAGTACTTC.

This clonotype was seen only a few times. J is TRBJ1-3 and V is TRBV5-1; D not certain. V was trimmed by 4 bases and J by 0 bases, leaving 11 bases between them. Germline V lookup: CDR1 SGHRS, CDR2 YFSETQ. CDR3 length equals 15 residues. The CDR3 reads CASSETSSSGNTIYF. The CDR3, as DNA: TGCGCCAGCAGCGAGACAAGCAGCTCTGGAAACACCATATATTTT.

This clonotype appeared a few times. The J gene is TRBJ2-3, the V gene TRBV20-1; no definite D call. This CDR3 contains 10 residues. Germline V lookup: CDR1 DFQATT, CDR2 SNEGSKA (reference sequence). The CDR3 spells CTLRADTQYF. CDR3 in DNA: TGCACTCTTAGAGCGGATACGCAGTATTTT.

V and J are TRBV3-1 and TRBJ1-2; tentatively, D is TRBD1 (5 bases). V lost 1 base, J lost 8 bases, and 17 bases lay in between. This CDR3 has 15 residues. CDR1 is LGHDT and CDR2 is YNNKEL in the germline V gene (reference sequence). In nucleotides, the CDR3 is TGTGCCAGCAGCCAAGCCGGGGCCGATGTGGACGGCTACACCTTC. Translating gives CASSQAGADVDGYTF. Supplemented by reference TRBV3-1 and TRBJ1-2, the full variable domain reads DTAVSQTPKYLVTQMGNDKSIKCEQNLGHDTMYWYKQDSKKFLKIMFSYNNKELIINETVPNRFSPKSPDKAHLNLHINSLELGDSAVYFCASSQAGADVDGYTFGSGTRLTVV.

In this sample, this clonotype turned up a few times. CDR3 in amino acids: CASSVGTSGSGEQFF. In DNA, the CDR3 is TGTGCCAGCAGTGTGGGGACTAGCGGGAGCGGTGAGCAGTTCTTC. The rearrangement links TRBV2 to TRBJ2-1; 14 bases line up with TRBD2. V shed 4 bases and J 9 bases; nucleotides not matched to a gene: 5. CDR1 and CDR2 (germline): SNHLY, FYNNEI. This CDR3 is built from 15 residues. Filled out from reference TRBV2 and TRBJ2-1, the complete variable domain reads EPEVTQTPSHQVTQMGQEVILRCVPISNHLYFYWYRQILGQKVEFLVSFYNNEISEKSEIFDDQFSVERPDGSNFTLKIRSTKLEDSAMYFCASSVGTSGSGEQFFGPGTRLTVL.

This clonotype turned up a few times. The rearrangement links TRBV6-2 or TRBV6-3 to TRBJ2-3; 8 positions match TRBD2. With V trimmed by 0 bases and J by 5 bases, 19 bases remained unmatched. Germline CDR1 is MNHEY and CDR2 is SVGEGT. The CDR3 runs to 20 residues. CDR3 nucleotides: TGTGCCAGCAGTTACTCCGAGCGAATGACTAGCGCGCGAGCGGAAGATACGCAGTATTTT. It yields the protein CASSYSERMTSARAEDTQYF.

This clonotype was found a few times. The chain joins TRBV29-1 to TRBJ1-3; no reliable D call. This CDR3 has 15 residues. CDR1 is SQVTM, CDR2 ANQGSEA, per germline. Trimming stripped 8 bases from V and 1 base from J, with 18 bases between. Here the CDR3 DNA reads TGCAGCAGCTTAAGTAGTGGAGTTTCTGGAAACACCATATATTTT. Amino acids: CSSLSSGVSGNTIYF. The entire variable domain, with the rest obtained from reference TRBV29-1 and TRBJ1-3, is as follows: SAVISQKPSRDICQRGTSLTIQCQVDSQVTMMFWYRQQPGQSLTLIATANQGSEATYESGFVIDKFPISRPNLTFSTLTVSNMSPEDSSIYLCSSLSSGVSGNTIYFGEGSWLTVV.

The genes are TRBV30 and TRBJ2-1; D tentatively fits TRBD1 or TRBD2 (5 bases each). Deletions cut 4 bases from V and 7 bases from J, with 20 bases between. The CDR3 extends over 15 amino acids. Germline V gene data show CDR1 as GTSNPN and CDR2 as SVGIG (reference sequence). The CDR3 DNA reads TGTGCCTGGAACCACCGGGACCACCGGGGAAATGAGCAGTTCTTC. Translation: CAWNHRDHRGNEQFF.

The sample holds many counts of this clonotype. The chain has TRBV11-2 and TRBJ1-5; 12 bases are shared with TRBD1. The germline V gene encodes CDR1 SGHAT and CDR2 FQNNGV. The CDR3 runs 19 residues. V lost 1 base and J lost 6; bases outside the gene matches: 13. The CDR3 protein is CASSLGDRGLLGISQPQHF. DNA for the CDR3: TGTGCCAGCAGCTTAGGGGACAGGGGGCTTCTCGGAATCTCTCAGCCCCAGCATTTT.

Turning to this clonotype: The CDR3 does not close with the conserved phenylalanine or tryptophan, likely indicating a read error. Because the CDR3's place on the DNA is in doubt, the DNA is left out and the CDR3 is given as listed by TCRdb. J is TRBJ2-7 and V is TRBV29-1; the table gives TRBD1 as D, unverified against the DNA. The CDR3 is made up of 12 amino acids, end residues included. In germline, CDR1 is SQVTM, CDR2 ANQGSEA. CDR3 residues: CSVEDLRQGAWI.

Of note for this clonotype: One junction end does not reproduce the germline sequence, and a read error may be involved. The chain carries TRBV5-5 and TRBJ2-1; 7 positions agree with TRBD1. This CDR3 has 15 residues. CDR1 SGHKS and CDR2 YYEKEE come from the germline V gene (reference sequence). The CDR3 DNA is TGTGCCAGCAGCAGCCAGGGGGTCTCCTACGATGAGCAGTTCTTC. It is translated as CASSSQGVSYDEQFF.

This clonotype appeared many times. The CDR3 loop reads CASRSDGTQFF. The CDR3 nucleotides read TGTGCCAGCAGGTCCGATGGGACGCAGTTCTTC. The rearrangement uses TRBV12-3 or TRBV12-4 and TRBJ2-1; D is perhaps TRBD1 or TRBD2 (5 bases each). This CDR3 contains 11 residues. V dropped 6 bases and J dropped 12 bases, with 12 bases sitting between them.

This chain joins TRBV5-6 and TRBJ2-7; TRBD2 matches at 7 bases. The CDR3 totals 13 residues. V was pared by 0 bases and J by 12 bases, with 9 bases of the junction left unmatched. Germline CDR1 and CDR2: SGHDT and YYEEEE. CDR3 sequence: CASSLGEGRGRYF. For the CDR3, the DNA is TGTGCCAGCAGCTTGGGGGAGGGCCGCGGGAGGTACTTC.

The chain joins TRBV28 to TRBJ2-7; D is possibly TRBD2 (6 bases). Germline CDR1 reads MDHEN; CDR2 reads SYDVKM. Trimming left V 3 bases short and J 0 bases short, with 12 bases between. The CDR3 is 15 residues long. CDR3 bases: TGTGCCAGCAGTTTCCTAGCGAGGAGCTCCTACGAGCAGTACTTC. Its protein is CASSFLARSSYEQYF.

This clonotype has only a few counts. This chain joins TRBV12-3 or TRBV12-4 and TRBJ1-4; no firm D call. The CDR3 consists of 14 residues. Deletions cut 3 bases from V and 4 bases from J, with 9 bases between. The CDR3 is CASSLRQINEKLFF. As DNA, the CDR3 is TGTGCCAGCAGTTTGCGTCAGATTAATGAAAAACTGTTTTTT.

This clonotype was seen at least ten times. This chain connects TRBV7-9 to TRBJ2-5; 7 nucleotides align to TRBD2. Germline values: CDR1 SEHNR, CDR2 FQNEAQ (reference sequence). Germline trimming cut 5 bases from V and 4 bases from J; bases unmatched to any gene: 13. The length of the CDR3 is 16 residues. The CDR3 DNA reads as TGTGCCAGCAGCGCCCCTCCGCGGGAGCTGAGAGAGACCCAGTACTTC. As protein: CASSAPPRELRETQYF.

This clonotype was counted only a few times. This chain connects TRBV6-1 to TRBJ2-5; D is possibly TRBD2 (6 bases). This CDR3 comprises 15 residues. With 1 base removed from V and 1 base from J, the gap between germline ends came to 10 bases. In germline, CDR1 is MNHNS, CDR2 SASEGT. CDR3: CASSEGAGFQETQYF. DNA for the CDR3: TGTGCCAGCAGTGAAGGTGCGGGATTCCAAGAGACCCAGTACTTC.

This clonotype appeared many times. This sequence joins TRBV6-5 and TRBJ2-1, with 9 bases matching TRBD2. Unmatched junction bases numbered 5, after V lost 0 bases and J lost 8 bases. Germline CDR1 MNHEY, CDR2 SVGAGI. The CDR3 sequence is 15 residues long. DNA for the CDR3: TGTGCCAGCAGTTACTCCGGGACTAGCATCTATGAGCAGTTCTTC. It is translated as CASSYSGTSIYEQFF.

A few counts support this clonotype. The chain combines TRBV7-2 with TRBJ2-4; 7 nucleotides agree with TRBD2. Per germline, CDR1 SGHTA and CDR2 FQGNSA. V shed 1 base and J 9 bases; nucleotides not matched to a gene: 6. This CDR3 is built from 14 residues. The CDR3 DNA follows: TGTGCCAGCAGCTTAGTTGGGGGGGGGAGCATTCAGTACTTC. Its translation: CASSLVGGGSIQYF.

The CDR3 reads CASSSRTSGTAVETQYF. The CDR3 nucleotides read TGTGCCAGCAGCTCCAGGACTAGCGGGACGGCGGTGGAGACCCAGTACTTC. This sequence joins TRBV7-9 and TRBJ2-5, with 12 bases that match TRBD2. The trim removed 4 bases at V and 5 bases at J, leaving 11 bases unmatched. Germline loops: CDR1 SEHNR, CDR2 FQNEAQ (reference sequence). This CDR3 spans 17 amino acids. The entire variable domain, with the rest obtained from reference TRBV7-9 and TRBJ2-5, is as follows: DTGVSQNPRHKITKRGQNVTFRCDPISEHNRLYWYRQTLGQGPEFLTYFQNEAQLEKSRLLSDRFSAERPKGSFSTLEIQRTEQGDSAMYLCASSSRTSGTAVETQYFGPGTRLLVL.

The genes are TRBV28 and TRBJ2-7; 13 nucleotides align to TRBD2. Germline V CDR1 and CDR2: MDHEN, SYDVKM. Unmatched junction bases numbered 9, after V lost 7 bases and J lost 3 bases. This CDR3 has 16 amino acids. In DNA, the CDR3 is TGTGCCAGCAACGGACTAGCGGGAGAATCTTACTACGAGCAGTACTTC. It codes for CASNGLAGESYYEQYF.

This clonotype was counted between two and nine times. CDR3 coding DNA: TGCAGCGTTAGGTCGGGACAGGGGGCCTACAATGAGCAGTTCTTC. It encodes CSVRSGQGAYNEQFF. The chain recombines TRBV29-1 with TRBJ2-1, with TRBD1 matching over 11 bases. CDR3 length equals 15 residues. With 5 bases clipped from V and 2 bases from J, the junction kept 5 bases outside the gene matches. CDR1 is SQVTM and CDR2 is ANQGSEA in the germline V gene.

This chain connects TRBV10-3 to TRBJ2-7; 8 bases align to TRBD2. Germline V lookup: CDR1 ENHRY, CDR2 SYGVKD. The CDR3 is 14 amino acids. V lost 7 bases, J lost 0 bases, and 5 bases stayed unmatched. The CDR3 nucleotides read TGTGCCATCACCGCCGGGACTAGCTCCTACGAGCAGTACTTC. The encoded protein is CAITAGTSSYEQYF.

This clonotype was observed many times. The chain uses TRBV5-4 and TRBJ2-3; no clear D. Germline CDR1 SGHNT, CDR2 YYREEE (reference sequence). Trimming pared 0 bases from V and 1 base from J, leaving 9 bases between. CDR3 length equals 15 residues. In nucleotides, the CDR3 is TGTGCCAGCAGCTTGGGGTCATATGGCACAGATACGCAGTATTTT. Translated, it gives CASSLGSYGTDTQYF.